This TCR beta chain derives from a study of T cell repertoires in cytomegalovirus infection. Whole-study findings and limits: What dominated the ex vivo response were HLA-C-restricted CMV-specific TCR beta clonotypes.

TCRdb reanalysed the reads using MiXCR and keeps one entry per CDR3 protein. The sample records about 260,000 distinct CDR3 sequences, roughly 15% being singletons. Germline CDR1 reads SQVTM; CDR2 reads ANQGSEA. CDR3 length equals 13 residues. V dropped 2 bases and J dropped 2 bases, with 10 bases sitting between them. For this clonotype: What it binds is unknown.

J is TRBJ2-7 and V is TRBV29-1, with a possible D match to TRBD2 (5 bases). The receptor's source is a human donor in good health (CMV status not recorded). Some clones in this sample may be carry-over from other donors' samples. Sequencing input: PBMCs. This chain's CDR3 is CSVERGGAYEQYF. DNA of the CDR3: TGCAGCGTTGAACGCGGAGGAGCCTACGAGCAGTACTTC.